This passage covers 9 T cell receptor beta chains from one sample sequenced in a study of T-cell memory formation after mild COVID-19. TCRdb reanalysed the 5' RACE reads using MiXCR and keeps one entry per CDR3 protein. The repertoire holds some 330,000 distinct CDR3 sequences, with roughly 21% as singletons. The material sequenced was PBMCs or a T cell subset sorted from them (not recorded which). Receptor source: an adult woman who had mild COVID-19 (a few samples of this study predate the infection). Cell type and time point are not known.

J is TRBJ2-1 and V is TRBV7-6; 14 positions agree with TRBD2. The germline CDR1 and CDR2 sequences are SGHVS and FNYEAQ. Unmatched junction bases numbered 8, after V lost 5 bases and J lost 8 bases. The CDR3 runs 16 residues. The CDR3 DNA is TGTGCCAGCAGCCCCCGGACTAGCGGGAGGCTGCATGAGCAGTTCTTC. Translation gives CASSPRTSGRLHEQFF.

The chain combines TRBV7-9 with TRBJ2-5; D remains unclear. This CDR3 region has 13 residues. The V and J ends lost 5 bases and 0 bases respectively, with 7 bases between them. The germline V gene has CDR1 SEHNR and CDR2 FQNEAQ (reference sequence). CDR3 protein: CASSPNNQETQYF. CDR3 coding DNA: TGTGCCAGCAGCCCCAATAACCAAGAGACCCAGTACTTC. Using reference TRBV7-9 and TRBJ2-5 for the parts outside the CDR3, the full variable domain is DTGVSQNPRHKITKRGQNVTFRCDPISEHNRLYWYRQTLGQGPEFLTYFQNEAQLEKSRLLSDRFSAERPKGSFSTLEIQRTEQGDSAMYLCASSPNNQETQYFGPGTRLLVL.

This clonotype has at least ten counts. This chain connects TRBV18 to TRBJ2-1; a possible D gene is TRBD1 (6 bases). This CDR3 comprises 18 residues. Germline CDR1 reads KGHSH; CDR2 reads LQKENI. Trimming took off 1 base at V and 4 bases at J, with 20 bases between the two ends. The CDR3 DNA reads TGTGCCAGCTCACCACTTGTTGTACAGGGCAGGGTGTACAATGAGCAGTTCTTC. Its protein product is CASSPLVVQGRVYNEQFF.

The V gene is TRBV24-1, the J gene TRBJ2-3, with D perhaps matching TRBD1 (5 bases). This CDR3 has 13 amino acids. Germline assignment: CDR1 KGHDR and CDR2 SFDVKD. Trimming removed 7 bases at V and 2 bases at J, with 9 bases between. Here the CDR3 reads CATSSRVTDTQYF. CDR3 in DNA: TGTGCCACCAGCAGCAGGGTCACAGATACGCAGTATTTT.

The CDR3 nucleotides are TGTGCCAGCAGTTTTGCGACAGGGAGGAATCAGCCCCAGCATTTT. Encoded protein: CASSFATGRNQPQHF. This chain links TRBV12-3 or TRBV12-4 with TRBJ1-5, with 7 bases fitting TRBD1. The junction had 6 bases not matched to a gene; V was cut back by 3 bases and J by 4 bases. CDR3 length: 15 amino acids.

The sample holds a few counts of this clonotype. The chain employs TRBV20-1 and TRBJ2-5; D might be TRBD2 (5 bases). Germline CDR1 DFQATT, CDR2 SNEGSKA (reference sequence). The V end lost 5 bases, the J end lost 4 bases, and 17 bases lay between the germline ends. CDR3 length equals 14 residues. The CDR3 loop is CSAGGRGPSETQYF. CDR3 bases: TGCAGTGCTGGAGGCAGAGGACCCTCAGAGACCCAGTACTTC.

This clonotype was counted between two and nine times. DNA for the CDR3: TGTGCCAGCAGCCCCGGTGAGGGGTATCCCCTCCACTTT. Its protein is CASSPGEGYPLHF. This chain uses TRBV9 with TRBJ1-6; weak D call: TRBD1 (5 bases). Trimming took off 4 bases at V and 13 bases at J, with 15 bases between the two ends. This CDR3 contains 13 residues. From germline, CDR1 is SGDLS and CDR2 YYNGEE.

The chain employs TRBV7-9 and TRBJ2-3; D is uncertain. The germline gives CDR1 SEHNR, CDR2 FQNEAQ (reference sequence). The CDR3 is 14 amino acids. V was clipped by 3 bases and J by 2 bases, with 9 bases between them. The CDR3 DNA sequence: TGTGCCAGCAGCTTTACGGCCAACACAGATACGCAGTATTTT. Protein: CASSFTANTDTQYF.

This clonotype was seen a few times. V gene TRBV3-1 combines with J gene TRBJ2-3; TRBD2 is a possible D gene (7 bases). The CDR3 contains 14 residues. V lost 3 bases and J 4 bases, leaving 11 bases between the germline ends. The V gene's germline CDR1 is LGHDT and CDR2 YNNKEL (reference sequence). As DNA, the CDR3 is TGTGCCAGCAGCCAGGGGGGGCACTCAGATACGCAGTATTTT. Protein product: CASSQGGHSDTQYF.